This is a list of T cell receptor beta chains from one sample in a study of blood T cells in healthy people across ages. TCRdb reprocessed the 5' RACE reads via MiXCR and lists one record per CDR3 protein. Among 1.5 million to 2 million distinct CDR3 sequences, around 36% were seen once, and the ten largest hold 11%. The material sequenced was blood. Every receptor here comes from a woman younger than 45 in good health. Both conserved end residues are part of each CDR3. Fields, in order: J gene, D gene, clone size, V gene, CDR3 protein, CDR3 DNA. D genes are given only for firm matches. Rows give clone size only sometimes, using once, few, many, or a class for an expanded clone.

J gene: TRBJ2-7; D gene: TRBD2; clone size: -; V gene: TRBV28; CDR3 protein: CASRSAGTSGPIIYSYEQYF; CDR3 DNA: TGTGCCAGCAGATCAGCGGGGACTAGCGGGCCCATCATTTACTCCTACGAGCAGTACTTC
J gene: TRBJ1-2; D gene: -; clone size: -; V gene: TRBV7-8; CDR3 protein: CASSLRGQEGYTF; CDR3 DNA: TGTGCCAGCAGCCTGCGGGGCCAGGAGGGCTACACCTTC
J gene: TRBJ2-5; D gene: TRBD2; clone size: -; V gene: TRBV9; CDR3 protein: CASSLRTSGRNEQYF; CDR3 DNA: TGTGCCAGCAGCCTCCGGACTAGCGGGAGGAATGAGCAGTACTTC
J gene: TRBJ2-7; D gene: -; clone size: -; V gene: TRBV11-2; CDR3 protein: CASSLDHSPSSYEQYF; CDR3 DNA: TGTGCCAGCAGCTTAGATCACAGCCCGAGCTCCTACGAGCAGTACTTC
J gene: TRBJ2-5; D gene: -; clone size: once; V gene: TRBV27; CDR3 protein: CASAAEYQETQYF; CDR3 DNA: TGTGCCAGCGCCGCAGAGTATCAAGAGACCCAGTACTTC
J gene: TRBJ2-7; D gene: TRBD1; clone size: -; V gene: TRBV5-1; CDR3 protein: CASSSTGTAPYEQYF; CDR3 DNA: TGCGCCAGCAGCTCAACCGGGACAGCCCCCTACGAGCAGTACTTC
J gene: TRBJ2-1; D gene: -; clone size: once; V gene: TRBV5-1; CDR3 protein: CTSSLLDNEQFF; CDR3 DNA: TGCACCAGCAGCTTACTCGACAATGAGCAGTTCTTC
J gene: TRBJ1-5; D gene: TRBD1; clone size: -; V gene: TRBV12-3/TRBV12-4; CDR3 protein: CASSTTGTVDQPQHF; CDR3 DNA: TGTGCCAGCAGTACCACCGGGACAGTAGATCAGCCCCAGCATTTT
J gene: TRBJ2-1; D gene: -; clone size: -; V gene: TRBV6-2/TRBV6-3; CDR3 protein: CASRGRPYNEQFF; CDR3 DNA: TGTGCCAGCAGAGGGAGACCATACAATGAGCAGTTCTTC
J gene: TRBJ2-1; D gene: -; clone size: many; V gene: TRBV3-1; CDR3 protein: CASSQDSTNEQFF; CDR3 DNA: TGTGCCAGCAGCCAAGATAGTACTAATGAGCAGTTCTTC
J gene: TRBJ2-5; D gene: -; clone size: -; V gene: TRBV13; CDR3 protein: CASSYPSGEEGETQYF; CDR3 DNA: TGTGCCAGCAGCTATCCGTCAGGGGAAGAAGGGGAGACCCAGTACTTC
J gene: TRBJ2-7; D gene: TRBD2; clone size: -; V gene: TRBV20-1; CDR3 protein: CSARAERGGRYEQYF; CDR3 DNA: TGCAGTGCTAGAGCGGAACGGGGGGGCCGGTACGAGCAGTACTTC
J gene: TRBJ2-1; D gene: TRBD2; clone size: -; V gene: TRBV20-1; CDR3 protein: CSAKRTSGSYNEQFF; CDR3 DNA: TGCAGTGCTAAAAGGACTAGCGGGAGTTATAATGAGCAGTTCTTC
J gene: TRBJ2-2; D gene: -; clone size: -; V gene: TRBV5-5; CDR3 protein: CASSQRTDNTGELFF; CDR3 DNA: TGTGCCAGCAGCCAAAGGACAGACAACACCGGGGAGCTGTTTTTT
J gene: TRBJ1-2; D gene: -; clone size: -; V gene: TRBV20-1; CDR3 protein: CSARDPFGGYTF; CDR3 DNA: TGCAGTGCTAGAGATCCATTCGGTGGCTACACCTTC
J gene: TRBJ2-5; D gene: -; clone size: -; V gene: TRBV5-4; CDR3 protein: CASSLDRDRGQETQYF; CDR3 DNA: TGTGCCAGCAGCTTGGACAGGGATAGGGGGCAAGAGACCCAGTACTTC
J gene: TRBJ1-1; D gene: -; clone size: -; V gene: TRBV20-1; CDR3 protein: CSAYTEAFF; CDR3 DNA: TGCAGCGCGTACACTGAAGCTTTCTTT
J gene: TRBJ2-3; D gene: TRBD2; clone size: -; V gene: TRBV2; CDR3 protein: CATGLAGEEDTQYF; CDR3 DNA: TGTGCCACGGGACTAGCGGGAGAAGAAGATACGCAGTATTTT
J gene: TRBJ1-2; D gene: -; clone size: -; V gene: TRBV27; CDR3 protein: CASSQISGDYGYTF; CDR3 DNA: TGTGCCAGCAGTCAGATATCAGGTGACTATGGCTACACCTTC
J gene: TRBJ2-5; D gene: -; clone size: few; V gene: TRBV21-1; CDR3 protein: CASSKGRDRIDLETQYF; CDR3 DNA: TGTGCCAGCAGCAAAGGACGGGACCGCATTGACCTGGAGACCCAGTACTTC
J gene: TRBJ2-3; D gene: TRBD1; clone size: -; V gene: TRBV9; CDR3 protein: CASSVSQGGTDTQYF; CDR3 DNA: TGTGCCAGCAGCGTATCTCAGGGGGGCACAGATACGCAGTATTTT
J gene: TRBJ1-1; D gene: -; clone size: -; V gene: TRBV6-5; CDR3 protein: CASSYSSRGADTEAFF; CDR3 DNA: TGTGCCAGCAGTTACTCGAGTCGGGGGGCGGACACTGAAGCTTTCTTT
J gene: TRBJ2-1; D gene: TRBD1; clone size: many; V gene: TRBV5-1; CDR3 protein: CASSLPGQGNNEQFF; CDR3 DNA: TGTGCCAGCAGTTTGCCCGGACAGGGGAACAATGAGCAGTTCTTC
J gene: TRBJ2-3; D gene: -; clone size: -; V gene: TRBV11-2; CDR3 protein: CASSLPLASPRTDTQYF; CDR3 DNA: TGTGCCAGCAGCTTACCCTTAGCCTCCCCACGCACAGATACGCAGTATTTT
J gene: TRBJ2-1; D gene: -; clone size: few; V gene: TRBV24-1; CDR3 protein: CATSDWSGSSYNEQFF; CDR3 DNA: TGTGCCACCAGTGATTGGAGCGGCAGCTCCTACAATGAGCAGTTCTTC
J gene: TRBJ1-1; D gene: -; clone size: few; V gene: TRBV12-3/TRBV12-4; CDR3 protein: CAIREGPNTEAFF; CDR3 DNA: TGTGCCATCCGTGAGGGGCCCAACACTGAAGCTTTCTTT
J gene: TRBJ1-2; D gene: -; clone size: few; V gene: TRBV4-1; CDR3 protein: CASSQGITGTYGYTF; CDR3 DNA: TGCGCCAGCAGCCAAGGGATCACAGGAACCTATGGCTACACCTTC
J gene: TRBJ1-2; D gene: TRBD1; clone size: -; V gene: TRBV3-1; CDR3 protein: CASSRRGTESSYGGYTF; CDR3 DNA: TGTGCCAGCAGCCGTAGGGGGACAGAGTCATCATATGGAGGCTACACCTTC
J gene: TRBJ2-7; D gene: -; clone size: -; V gene: TRBV28; CDR3 protein: CASISPAGGGEQYF; CDR3 DNA: TGTGCCAGCATTTCGCCGGCAGGGGGGGGCGAGCAGTACTTC